This T cell receptor (beta chain) appears in the sequencing data of a study of shared clonotypes between healthy human individuals. Positive CCR7 selection of CD45RO-negative cells yielded the naive CD8 cells, and terminally differentiated effector memory CD45RA+ cells were excluded. Only in-frame clones appear in the TCRdb table, and some are missing; sequencing was by immunoSEQ multiplex PCR. The sample lists some 2 million clones, roughly 95% occurring once. The sequenced sample consisted of naive CD8+ T cells sorted from blood. This clonotype was sampled from a man aged 18 to 35 in good health.

CDR3 amino acids: CASSLPESGANVLTF. CDR3 nucleotides: TGCGCCAGCAGCTTGCCCGAATCTGGGGCCAACGTCCTGACTTTC. This sequence joins TRBV5-1 and TRBJ2-6; no clear D. The CDR3 totals 15 residues. Looked up from germline, CDR1 is SGHRS and CDR2 is YFSETQ. V was clipped by 1 base and J by 1 base, with 6 bases between them.